Listed here are 13 T cell receptor beta chains from one sample, sequenced in a study of blood T cell repertoires in COVID-19. The data were produced by immunoSEQ multiplex PCR, yet TCRdb's version contains in-frame clones alone and is incomplete. The sample contains approximately 16,000 clones, 89% of which appear only once. Sequencing was carried out using peripheral blood. These receptors all stem from an older man with acute or convalescent COVID-19.

The CDR3 region has the DNA TGTGCCAGCAGCGCCGCGCAGGGGGCGAACACTGAAGCTTTCTTT. The encoded protein is CASSAAQGANTEAFF. The V and J genes are TRBV9 and TRBJ1-1; 8 positions agree with TRBD1. V lost 3 bases and J lost 1; bases outside the gene matches: 5. The CDR3 is 15 residues long. Germline V lookup: CDR1 SGDLS, CDR2 YYNGEE.

V and J are TRBV20-1 and TRBJ1-6; D remains unclear. Germline CDR1 is DFQATT and CDR2 is SNEGSKA (reference sequence). The CDR3 length is 12 residues. V lost 3 bases and J 5 bases, leaving 5 bases between the germline ends. Here the CDR3 reads CSASDNNSPLHF. CDR3 sequence (DNA): TGCAGTGCTAGTGACAATAATTCACCCCTCCACTTT.

The V gene is TRBV29-1, the J gene TRBJ1-2; the match to TRBD1 covers 7 bases. The CDR3 runs to 13 residues. V lost 3 bases and J lost 4; bases outside the gene matches: 5. Germline values: CDR1 SQVTM, CDR2 ANQGSEA. Written as DNA, the CDR3 is TGCAGCGTTGATGGGACAGTTACCTATGGCTACACCTTC. Residues: CSVDGTVTYGYTF. Full variable domain (outside the CDR3, taken from reference TRBV29-1 and TRBJ1-2): SAVISQKPSRDICQRGTSLTIQCQVDSQVTMMFWYRQQPGQSLTLIATANQGSEATYESGFVIDKFPISRPNLTFSTLTVSNMSPEDSSIYLCSVDGTVTYGYTFGSGTRLTVV.

The chain carries TRBV12-3 or TRBV12-4 and TRBJ1-1, with D perhaps matching TRBD1 (5 bases). There are 13 residues in the CDR3. Deletions cut 5 bases from V and 3 bases from J, with 10 bases between. CDR3 in DNA: TGTGCCAGCAGTGGGGGGACTTACACTGAAGCTTTCTTT. Translated, it gives CASSGGTYTEAFF.

This clone was recorded only once. The V and J genes are TRBV10-3 and TRBJ2-3; 9 positions agree with TRBD1. The junction had 5 bases not matched to a gene; V was cut back by 6 bases and J by 4 bases. There are 14 residues in the CDR3. Germline values: CDR1 ENHRY, CDR2 SYGVKD. The CDR3 protein is CAISDRGTADTQYF. CDR3 sequence (DNA): TGTGCCATCAGCGACAGGGGGACCGCAGATACGCAGTATTTT.

The chain combines TRBV11-1 with TRBJ2-2; perhaps TRBD1 as D (6 bases). The CDR3 loop spans 14 amino acids. CDR1 and CDR2 from the germline V gene are SGHAT and FQDESV (reference sequence). V lost 8 bases and J 5 bases, leaving 15 bases between the germline ends. In DNA, the CDR3 is TGTGCCAGCTCCGAAAGGGGGATAACCGGGGAGCTGTTTTTT. Translation gives CASSERGITGELFF.

The rearrangement links TRBV18 to TRBJ2-7; 8 bases agree with TRBD2. After removal of 2 bases from V and 5 bases from J, the junction contained 5 bases not matched to a gene. The CDR3 totals 14 residues. The germline V gene encodes CDR1 KGHSH and CDR2 LQKENI. The CDR3 bases are TGTGCCAGCTCACCAAGGAGCGGGAGCGACGAGCAGTACTTC. This sequence encodes CASSPRSGSDEQYF.

This clone occurred a few times. The DNA of the CDR3 is TGTGCCAGCTCACCAGGGCTGGATTCACCCCTCCACTTT. This sequence encodes CASSPGLDSPLHF. The V and J genes are TRBV18 and TRBJ1-6, with D hard to call. Deletions cut 2 bases from V and 8 bases from J, with 7 bases between. Germline V lookup: CDR1 KGHSH, CDR2 LQKENI. CDR3 length: 13 amino acids.

The chain joins TRBV25-1 to TRBJ1-1, with TRBD1 identical over 9 bases. V shed 7 bases, J shed 3 bases, and the junction held 15 bases outside the gene matches. This CDR3 has 17 residues. Germline V gives CDR1 MGHDK, CDR2 SYGVNS. Here the CDR3 reads CASTQTGTGRTDTEAFF. The CDR3 region has the DNA TGTGCCAGCACTCAAACCGGGACAGGGAGGACGGACACTGAAGCTTTCTTT.

J is TRBJ2-3 and V is TRBV2, with D possibly TRBD1 on 6 matching bases. Germline lookup yields CDR1 SNHLY and CDR2 FYNNEI. V was shortened by 5 bases and J by 2 bases, with 14 bases between the two germline ends. The CDR3 loop spans 15 amino acids. The CDR3, as DNA: TGTGCCAGCAGTTCGGAACAGGGCCCCACAGATACGCAGTATTTT. Its protein product is CASSSEQGPTDTQYF.

This clone was seen a single time. The chain links TRBV9 to TRBJ2-2; 7 bases match TRBD2. Germline V lookup: CDR1 SGDLS, CDR2 YYNGEE. The CDR3 has 15 amino acids. Unmatched junction bases numbered 6, after V lost 0 bases and J lost 7 bases. The CDR3 region is CASSVDGRGVGELFF. The CDR3 coding sequence is TGTGCCAGCAGCGTAGACGGACGGGGGGTCGGGGAGCTGTTTTTT.

The rearrangement links TRBV6-6 to TRBJ1-1; D is undetermined. The CDR3 covers 13 residues. Germline loops: CDR1 MNHNY, CDR2 SVGAGI (reference sequence). V lost 5 bases, J lost 5 bases, and 12 bases lay in between. In nucleotides, the CDR3 is TGTGCCAGCAGTACCGGAGGGAAGACTGAAGCTTTCTTT. Protein product: CASSTGGKTEAFF.

The V gene is TRBV19, the J gene TRBJ2-2, with unresolved D. The germline V gene has CDR1 LNHDA and CDR2 SQIVND (reference sequence). Trimming removed 6 bases at V and 3 bases at J, with 17 bases between. The CDR3 contains 16 residues. As DNA, the CDR3 is TGTGCCAGTAGCTTCCTTCCGAGCGCGGACACCGGGGAGCTGTTTTTT. Its translation is CASSFLPSADTGELFF.